The entry below describes one T cell receptor (beta chain). CDR3 length equals 18 residues. CDR1 is SSHAT, CDR2 FNYEAQ, per germline (reference sequence). V dropped 5 bases and J dropped 1 base, with 18 bases sitting between them. The sample originates from a study of cytomegalovirus exposure and HLA in healthy donors. Primers included in the PCR were 60 Vbeta and 13 Jbeta primers. Assay used: immunoSEQ multiplex PCR; TCRdb lists only in-frame clones, some missing. The table records 75,000 to 90,000 clones, 79% of them present only once. This rearrangement joins TRBV7-7 to TRBJ2-6; D possibly corresponds to TRBD1 (5 bases). Sequenced material: PBMCs. This clonotype originated in a woman in her thirties or forties in good health and CMV-seropositive. CDR3 sequence: CASSPRAGPPSGANVLTF. CDR3 nucleotides: TGTGCCAGCAGCCCCCGGGCAGGGCCCCCATCTGGGGCCAACGTCCTGACTTTC.